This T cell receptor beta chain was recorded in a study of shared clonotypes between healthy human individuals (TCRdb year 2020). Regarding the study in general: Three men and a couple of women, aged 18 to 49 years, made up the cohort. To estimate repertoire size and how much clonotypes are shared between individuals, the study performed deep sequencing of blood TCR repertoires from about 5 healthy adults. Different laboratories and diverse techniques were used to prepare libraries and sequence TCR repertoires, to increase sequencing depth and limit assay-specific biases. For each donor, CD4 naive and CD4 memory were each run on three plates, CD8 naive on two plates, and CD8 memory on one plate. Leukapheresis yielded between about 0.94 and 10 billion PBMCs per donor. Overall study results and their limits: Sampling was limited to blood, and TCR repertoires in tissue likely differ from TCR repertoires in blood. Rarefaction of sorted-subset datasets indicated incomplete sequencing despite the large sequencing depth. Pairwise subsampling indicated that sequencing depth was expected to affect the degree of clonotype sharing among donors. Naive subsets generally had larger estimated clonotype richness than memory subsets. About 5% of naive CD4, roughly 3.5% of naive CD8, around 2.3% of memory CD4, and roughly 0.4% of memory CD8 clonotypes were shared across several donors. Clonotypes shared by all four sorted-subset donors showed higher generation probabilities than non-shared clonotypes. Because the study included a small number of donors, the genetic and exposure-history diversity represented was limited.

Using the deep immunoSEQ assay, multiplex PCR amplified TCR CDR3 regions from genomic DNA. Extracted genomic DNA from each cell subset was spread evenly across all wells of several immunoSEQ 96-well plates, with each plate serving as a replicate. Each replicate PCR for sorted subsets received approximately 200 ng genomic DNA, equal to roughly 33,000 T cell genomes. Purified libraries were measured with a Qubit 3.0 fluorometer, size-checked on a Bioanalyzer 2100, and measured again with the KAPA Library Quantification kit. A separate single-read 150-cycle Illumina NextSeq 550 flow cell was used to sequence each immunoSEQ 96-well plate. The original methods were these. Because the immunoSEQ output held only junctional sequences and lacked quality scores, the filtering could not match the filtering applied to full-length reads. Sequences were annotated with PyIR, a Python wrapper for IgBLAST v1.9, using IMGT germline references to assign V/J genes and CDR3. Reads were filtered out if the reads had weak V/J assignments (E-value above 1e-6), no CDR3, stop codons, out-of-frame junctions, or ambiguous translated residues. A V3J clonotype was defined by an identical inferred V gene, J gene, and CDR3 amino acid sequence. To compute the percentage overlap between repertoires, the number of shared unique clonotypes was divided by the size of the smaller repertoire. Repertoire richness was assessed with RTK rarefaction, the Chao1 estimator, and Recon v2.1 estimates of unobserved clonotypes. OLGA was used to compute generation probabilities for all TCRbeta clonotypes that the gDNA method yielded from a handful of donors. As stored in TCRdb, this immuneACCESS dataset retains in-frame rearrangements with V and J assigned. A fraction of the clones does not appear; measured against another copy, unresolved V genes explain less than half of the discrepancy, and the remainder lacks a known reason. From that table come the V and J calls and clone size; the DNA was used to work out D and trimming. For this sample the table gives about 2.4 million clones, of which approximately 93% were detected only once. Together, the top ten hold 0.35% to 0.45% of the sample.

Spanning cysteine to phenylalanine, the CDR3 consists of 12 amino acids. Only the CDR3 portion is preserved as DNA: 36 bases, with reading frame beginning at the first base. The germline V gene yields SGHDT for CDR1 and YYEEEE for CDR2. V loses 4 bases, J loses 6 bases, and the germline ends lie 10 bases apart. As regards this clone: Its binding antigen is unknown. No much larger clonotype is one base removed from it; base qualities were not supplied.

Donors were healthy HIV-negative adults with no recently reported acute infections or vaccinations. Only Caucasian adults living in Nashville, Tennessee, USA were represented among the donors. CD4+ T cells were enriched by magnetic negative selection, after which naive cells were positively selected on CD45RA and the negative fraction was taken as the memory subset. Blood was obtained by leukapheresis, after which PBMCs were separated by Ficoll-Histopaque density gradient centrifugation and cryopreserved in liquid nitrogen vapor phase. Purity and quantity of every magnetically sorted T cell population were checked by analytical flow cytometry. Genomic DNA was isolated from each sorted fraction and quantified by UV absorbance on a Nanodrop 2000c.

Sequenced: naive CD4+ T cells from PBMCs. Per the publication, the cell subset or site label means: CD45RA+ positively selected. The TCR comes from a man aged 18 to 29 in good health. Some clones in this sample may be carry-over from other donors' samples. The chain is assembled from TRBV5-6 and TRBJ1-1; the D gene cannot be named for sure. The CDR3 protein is CASSARGAEAFF. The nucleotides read TGTGCCAGCAGCGCCCGAGGAGCTGAAGCTTTCTTT. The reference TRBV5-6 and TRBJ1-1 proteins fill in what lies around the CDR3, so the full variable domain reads DAGVTQSPTHLIKTRGQQVTLRCSPKSGHDTVSWYQQALGQGPQFIFQYYEEEERQRGNFPDRFSGHQFPNYSSELNVNALLLGDSALYLCASSARGAEAFFGQGTRLTVV.